This paragraph reports one T cell receptor beta chain. The antigen is undetermined. Coverage ceases 3 residues before the CDR3 finishes, and the germline J gene fills in the end. The data derive from a study of T cell clonality in common variable immunodeficiency. Blood samples were heparinized, about 5 to 8 ml per donor. Assay: immunoSEQ multiplex PCR; the TCRdb copy retains only in-frame clones and omits some. Altogether about 23,000 clones were found in the sample, and no singletons occur. Germline loops: CDR1 MNHNS, CDR2 SASEGT. V dropped 4 bases and J dropped 7; count of bases not matched to a gene: 5. CDR3 length equals 15 residues. Findings of the study overall: T cell subpopulation sequencing would be needed to explain CVID clonality. Compared with controls, CVID subjects had fewer shared TCRbeta clones. CVID subjects had higher TCRbeta clonality than healthy controls, most marked in about a third. Fewer deletions and N-nucleotide insertions were reportedly seen in common variable immunodeficiency TCR beta sequences.

The chain combines TRBV6-1 with TRBJ1-5; TRBD1 matches 12 bases. This TCR was sampled from a human donor with common variable immunodeficiency. The specimen sequenced was peripheral blood mononuclear cells. CDR3 sequence: CASSGDRGLGQPQHF. The DNA read from the CDR3 is TGTGCCAGCAGTGGGGACAGGGGGCTCGGCCAGCCC.